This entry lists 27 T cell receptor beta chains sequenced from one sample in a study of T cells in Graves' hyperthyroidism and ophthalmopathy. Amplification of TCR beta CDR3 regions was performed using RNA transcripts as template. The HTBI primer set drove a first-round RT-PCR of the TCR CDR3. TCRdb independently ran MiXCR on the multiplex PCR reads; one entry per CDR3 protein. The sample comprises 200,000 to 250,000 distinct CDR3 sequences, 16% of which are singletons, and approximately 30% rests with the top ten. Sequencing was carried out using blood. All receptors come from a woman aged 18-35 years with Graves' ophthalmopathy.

The CDR3: CASSQWTSGSPNEQFF. CDR3 DNA: TGTGCCAGCAGTCAATGGACTAGCGGGAGTCCCAATGAGCAGTTCTTC. The genes are TRBV6-1 and TRBJ2-1, with 13 bases fitting TRBD2. The CDR3 covers 16 residues. V gave up 5 bases and J gave up 6 bases; unmatched junction bases: 7. CDR1 is MNHNS, CDR2 SASEGT, per germline.

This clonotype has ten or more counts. The CDR3 sequence is CSASRGHNTGELFF. CDR3 nucleotides: TGCAGTGCTAGCAGGGGTCACAACACCGGGGAGCTGTTTTTT. This chain links TRBV20-1 with TRBJ2-2; D is perhaps TRBD1 (6 bases). The CDR3 runs to 14 residues. Germline CDR1 is DFQATT and CDR2 is SNEGSKA (reference sequence). Trimming stripped 3 bases from V and 2 bases from J, with 10 bases between.

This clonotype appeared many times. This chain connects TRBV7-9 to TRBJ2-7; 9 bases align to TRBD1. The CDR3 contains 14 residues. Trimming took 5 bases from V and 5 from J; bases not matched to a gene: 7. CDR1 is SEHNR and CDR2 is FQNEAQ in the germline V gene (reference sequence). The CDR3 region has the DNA TGTGCCAGCAGCGTCTCCGGGACAGGGAACGAGCAGTACTTC. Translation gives CASSVSGTGNEQYF.

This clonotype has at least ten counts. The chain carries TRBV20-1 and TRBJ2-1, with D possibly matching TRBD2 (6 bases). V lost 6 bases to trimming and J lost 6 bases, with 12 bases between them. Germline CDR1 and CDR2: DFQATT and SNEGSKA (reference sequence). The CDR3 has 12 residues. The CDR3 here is CSARPTSNEQFF. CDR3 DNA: TGCAGTGCCCGTCCGACTAGCAATGAGCAGTTCTTC.

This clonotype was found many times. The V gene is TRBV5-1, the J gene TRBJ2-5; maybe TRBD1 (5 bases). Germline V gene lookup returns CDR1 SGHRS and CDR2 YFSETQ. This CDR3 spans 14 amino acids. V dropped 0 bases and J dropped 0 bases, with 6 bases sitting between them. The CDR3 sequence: CASSLVTDQETQYF. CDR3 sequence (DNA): TGCGCCAGCAGCTTGGTGACAGACCAAGAGACCCAGTACTTC.

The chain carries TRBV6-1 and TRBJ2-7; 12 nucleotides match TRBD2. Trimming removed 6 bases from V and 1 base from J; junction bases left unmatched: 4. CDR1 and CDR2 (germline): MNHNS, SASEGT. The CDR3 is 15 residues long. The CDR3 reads CASRSGLAGSYEQYF. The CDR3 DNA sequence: TGTGCCAGCAGAAGTGGACTAGCGGGGTCCTACGAGCAGTACTTC.

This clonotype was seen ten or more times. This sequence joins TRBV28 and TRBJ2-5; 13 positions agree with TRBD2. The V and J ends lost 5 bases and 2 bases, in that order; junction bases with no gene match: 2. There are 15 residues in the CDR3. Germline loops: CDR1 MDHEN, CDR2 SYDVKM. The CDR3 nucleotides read TGTGCCAGCAGTCGGGGACTAGCGGGACAAGAGACCCAGTACTTC. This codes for CASSRGLAGQETQYF.

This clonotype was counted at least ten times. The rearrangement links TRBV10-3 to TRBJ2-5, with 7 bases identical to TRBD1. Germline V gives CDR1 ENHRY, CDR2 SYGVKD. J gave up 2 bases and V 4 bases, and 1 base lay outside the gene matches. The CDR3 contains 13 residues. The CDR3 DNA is TGTGCCATCAGTGGGGGACAGCAAGAGACCCAGTACTTC. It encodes CAISGGQQETQYF.

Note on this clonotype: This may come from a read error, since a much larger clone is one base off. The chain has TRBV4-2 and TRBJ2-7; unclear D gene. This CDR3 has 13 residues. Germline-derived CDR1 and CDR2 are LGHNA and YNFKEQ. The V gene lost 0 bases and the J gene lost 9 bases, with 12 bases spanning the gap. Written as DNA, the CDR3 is TGTGCCAGCAGCCAAGATCAAACCCACGGGCAGTACTTC. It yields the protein CASSQDQTHGQYF.

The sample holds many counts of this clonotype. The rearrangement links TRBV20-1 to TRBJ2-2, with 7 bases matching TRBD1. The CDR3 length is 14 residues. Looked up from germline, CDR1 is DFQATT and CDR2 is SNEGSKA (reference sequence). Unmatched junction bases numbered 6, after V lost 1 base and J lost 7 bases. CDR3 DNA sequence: TGCAGTGCTAGAGCTCCGGACAGGAGCGGGGAGCTGTTTTTT. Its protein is CSARAPDRSGELFF.

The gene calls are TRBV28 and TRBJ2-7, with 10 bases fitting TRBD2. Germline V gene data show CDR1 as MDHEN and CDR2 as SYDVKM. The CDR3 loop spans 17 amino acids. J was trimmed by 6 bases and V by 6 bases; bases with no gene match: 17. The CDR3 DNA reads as TGTGCCAGCAGCTCAAGAAGAGCACTAGCGGGGAGTTTCGAGCAGTACTTC. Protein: CASSSRRALAGSFEQYF.

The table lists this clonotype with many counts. In nucleotides, the CDR3 is TGCGCCAGCAGTGAGTCCCGGGACAGGGAAGGGAACGAGCAGTACTTC. Its translation is CASSESRDREGNEQYF. This rearrangement joins TRBV10-1 to TRBJ2-7, with 9 bases aligning to TRBD1. The CDR3 consists of 16 residues. Germline loops: CDR1 WNHNN, CDR2 SYGVQD (reference sequence). Trimming removed 0 bases from V and 5 bases from J; junction bases left unmatched: 8.

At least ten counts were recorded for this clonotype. In nucleotides, the CDR3 is TGCAGTGCTTCCAAGGACAGGGGGACGGGTCAGCCCCAGCATTTT. Amino acid sequence: CSASKDRGTGQPQHF. The chain combines TRBV20-1 with TRBJ1-5; 10 bases are a match to TRBD1. The CDR3 runs to 15 residues. Germline V lookup: CDR1 DFQATT, CDR2 SNEGSKA (reference sequence). Unmatched junction bases numbered 10, after V lost 5 bases and J lost 6 bases.

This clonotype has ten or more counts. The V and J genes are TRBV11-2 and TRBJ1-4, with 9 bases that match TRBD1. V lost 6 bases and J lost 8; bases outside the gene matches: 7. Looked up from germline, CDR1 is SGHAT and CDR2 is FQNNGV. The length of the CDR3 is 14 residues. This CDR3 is CASRGTGLWEKLFF. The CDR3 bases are TGTGCCAGCAGAGGGACAGGGCTGTGGGAAAAACTGTTTTTT.

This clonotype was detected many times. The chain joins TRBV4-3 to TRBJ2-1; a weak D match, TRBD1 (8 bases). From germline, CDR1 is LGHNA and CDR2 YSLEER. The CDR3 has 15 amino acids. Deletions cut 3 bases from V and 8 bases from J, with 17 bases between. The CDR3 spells CASSHQSQGGYEQFF. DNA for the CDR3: TGCGCCAGCAGCCACCAGTCACAGGGGGGGTATGAGCAGTTCTTC.

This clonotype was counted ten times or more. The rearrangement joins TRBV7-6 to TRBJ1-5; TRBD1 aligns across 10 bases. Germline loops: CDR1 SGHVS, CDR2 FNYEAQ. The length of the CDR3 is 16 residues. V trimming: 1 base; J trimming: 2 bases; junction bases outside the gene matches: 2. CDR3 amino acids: CASSLGGTGGNQPQHF. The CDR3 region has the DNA TGTGCCAGCAGCTTAGGCGGGACAGGGGGCAATCAGCCCCAGCATTTT.

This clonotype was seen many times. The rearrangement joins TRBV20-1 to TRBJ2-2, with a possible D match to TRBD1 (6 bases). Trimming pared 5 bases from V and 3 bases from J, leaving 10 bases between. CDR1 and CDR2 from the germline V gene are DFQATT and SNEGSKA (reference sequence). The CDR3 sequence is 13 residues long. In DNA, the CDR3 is TGCAGTGCTCGGACAGTGGACACCGGGGAGCTGTTTTTT. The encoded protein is CSARTVDTGELFF.

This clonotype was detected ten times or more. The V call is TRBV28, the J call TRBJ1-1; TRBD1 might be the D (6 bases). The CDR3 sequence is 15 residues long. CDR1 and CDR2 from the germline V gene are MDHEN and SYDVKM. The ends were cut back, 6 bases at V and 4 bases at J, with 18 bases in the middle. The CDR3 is CASSPTKGGRTEAFF. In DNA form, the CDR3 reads TGTGCCAGCAGCCCTACCAAAGGGGGACGCACTGAAGCTTTCTTT. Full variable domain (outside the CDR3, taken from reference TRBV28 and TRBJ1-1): DVKVTQSSRYLVKRTGEKVFLECVQDMDHENMFWYRQDPGLGLRLIYFSYDVKMKEKGDIPEGYSVSREKKERFSLILESASTNQTSMYLCASSPTKGGRTEAFFGQGTRLTVV.

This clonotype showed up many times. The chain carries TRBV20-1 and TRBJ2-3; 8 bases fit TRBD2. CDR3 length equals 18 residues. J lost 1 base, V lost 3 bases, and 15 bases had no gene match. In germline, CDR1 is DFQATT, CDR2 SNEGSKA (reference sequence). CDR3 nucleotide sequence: TGCAGTGCTAGCGGGAGGGAGGGCCTGGCCCGGGGCACAGATACGCAGTATTTT. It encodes CSASGREGLARGTDTQYF.

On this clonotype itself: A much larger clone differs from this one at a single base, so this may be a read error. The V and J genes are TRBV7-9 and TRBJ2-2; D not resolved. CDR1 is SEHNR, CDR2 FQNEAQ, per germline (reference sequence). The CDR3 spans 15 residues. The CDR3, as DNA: TGTGCCGGCAGTCCAGTAAACGCGAACACCGGGGAGCTGTTTTTT. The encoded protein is CAGSPVNANTGELFF.

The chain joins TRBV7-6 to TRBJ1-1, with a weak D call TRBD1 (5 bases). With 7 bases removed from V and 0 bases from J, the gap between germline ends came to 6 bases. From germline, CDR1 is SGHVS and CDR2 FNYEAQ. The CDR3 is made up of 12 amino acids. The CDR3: CASKGLNTEAFF. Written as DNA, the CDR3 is TGTGCCAGCAAGGGGCTGAACACTGAAGCTTTCTTT.

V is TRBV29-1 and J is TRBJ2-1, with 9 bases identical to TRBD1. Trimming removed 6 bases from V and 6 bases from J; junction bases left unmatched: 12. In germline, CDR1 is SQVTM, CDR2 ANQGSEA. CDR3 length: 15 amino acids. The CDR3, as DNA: TGCAGCGTCTCCTACCCCGGGACAGGGTCCAATGAGCAGTTCTTC. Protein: CSVSYPGTGSNEQFF.

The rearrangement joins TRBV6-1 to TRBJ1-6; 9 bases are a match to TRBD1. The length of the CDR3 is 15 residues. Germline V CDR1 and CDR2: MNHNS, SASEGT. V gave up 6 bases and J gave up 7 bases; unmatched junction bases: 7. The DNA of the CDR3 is TGTGCCAGCAGCGACCGGGACAGGGAAAATTCACCCCTCCACTTT. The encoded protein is CASSDRDRENSPLHF.

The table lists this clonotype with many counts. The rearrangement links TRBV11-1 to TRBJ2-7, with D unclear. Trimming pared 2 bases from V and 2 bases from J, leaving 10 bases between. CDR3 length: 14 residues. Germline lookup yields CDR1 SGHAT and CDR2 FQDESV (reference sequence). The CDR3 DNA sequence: TGTGCCAGCAGCTTAATTCCCGATACCTACGAGCAGTACTTC. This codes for CASSLIPDTYEQYF. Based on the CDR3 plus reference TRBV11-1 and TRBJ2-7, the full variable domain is EAEVAQSPRYKITEKSQAVAFWCDPISGHATLYWYRQILGQGPELLVQFQDESVVDDSQLPKDRFSAERLKGVDSTLKIQPAELGDSAMYLCASSLIPDTYEQYFGPGTRLTVT.

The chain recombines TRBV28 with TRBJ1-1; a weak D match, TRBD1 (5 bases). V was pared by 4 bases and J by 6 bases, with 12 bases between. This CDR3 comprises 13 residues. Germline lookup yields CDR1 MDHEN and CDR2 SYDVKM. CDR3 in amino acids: CASSSRVGAEAFF. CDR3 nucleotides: TGTGCCAGCAGTTCCAGGGTTGGGGCTGAAGCTTTCTTT.

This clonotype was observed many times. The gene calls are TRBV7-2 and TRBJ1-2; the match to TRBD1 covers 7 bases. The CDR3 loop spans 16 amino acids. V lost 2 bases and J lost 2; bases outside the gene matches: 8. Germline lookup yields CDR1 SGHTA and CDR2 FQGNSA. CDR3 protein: CASSLSDRSLNYGYTF. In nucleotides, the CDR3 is TGTGCCAGCAGCTTATCGGACAGGAGCCTCAACTATGGCTACACCTTC.

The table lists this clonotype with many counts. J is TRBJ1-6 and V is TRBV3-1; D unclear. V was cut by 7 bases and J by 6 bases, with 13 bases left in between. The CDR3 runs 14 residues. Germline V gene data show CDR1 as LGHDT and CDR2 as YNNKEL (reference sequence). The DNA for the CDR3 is TGTGCCAGCAAGACCGAGGGAGTTAATTCACCCCTCCACTTT. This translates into CASKTEGVNSPLHF.